This note documents a single TCR beta chain sequence. The antigen remains unidentified. Alongside a J-beta primer mix, a sample-barcoded 5' primer served in a second PCR lasting 7 to 11 cycles. MiXCR, applied by TCRdb to the 5' RACE reads, yields one record per CDR3 protein. This sample has about 720,000 distinct CDR3 sequences, with 20% to 25% found just once. The germline V and J ends were trimmed by 2 bases and 3 bases, with 7 bases remaining between them. This CDR3 spans 13 amino acids. Germline assignment: CDR1 MNHEY and CDR2 SMNVEV (reference sequence). The sample belongs to a study of blood T cells in healthy people across ages. Study findings and constraints: TCR beta diversity, measured per million T cells, fell in a roughly linear way with age.

The sample consisted of blood. V and J are TRBV27 and TRBJ2-5, with D perhaps matching TRBD2 (5 bases). This receptor was taken from a man between 65 and 85 years old in good health. The DNA for the CDR3 is TGTGCCAGCAGTTTAAACGGGGAAGAGACCCAGTACTTC. It specifies CASSLNGEETQYF.